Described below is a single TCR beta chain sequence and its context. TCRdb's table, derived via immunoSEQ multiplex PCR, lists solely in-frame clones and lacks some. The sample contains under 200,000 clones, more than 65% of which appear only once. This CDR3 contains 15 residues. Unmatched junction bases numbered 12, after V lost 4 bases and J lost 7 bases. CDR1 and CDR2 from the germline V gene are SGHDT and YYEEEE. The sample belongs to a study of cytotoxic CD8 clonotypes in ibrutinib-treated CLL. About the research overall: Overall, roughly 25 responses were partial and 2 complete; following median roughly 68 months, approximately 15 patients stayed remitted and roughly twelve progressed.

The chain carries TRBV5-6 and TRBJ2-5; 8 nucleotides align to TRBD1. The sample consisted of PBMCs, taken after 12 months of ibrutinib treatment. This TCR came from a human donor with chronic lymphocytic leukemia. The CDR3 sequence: CASSPRTGSVTTQYF. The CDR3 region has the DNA TGTGCCAGCAGCCCGAGGACAGGGAGTGTAACGACCCAGTACTTC.